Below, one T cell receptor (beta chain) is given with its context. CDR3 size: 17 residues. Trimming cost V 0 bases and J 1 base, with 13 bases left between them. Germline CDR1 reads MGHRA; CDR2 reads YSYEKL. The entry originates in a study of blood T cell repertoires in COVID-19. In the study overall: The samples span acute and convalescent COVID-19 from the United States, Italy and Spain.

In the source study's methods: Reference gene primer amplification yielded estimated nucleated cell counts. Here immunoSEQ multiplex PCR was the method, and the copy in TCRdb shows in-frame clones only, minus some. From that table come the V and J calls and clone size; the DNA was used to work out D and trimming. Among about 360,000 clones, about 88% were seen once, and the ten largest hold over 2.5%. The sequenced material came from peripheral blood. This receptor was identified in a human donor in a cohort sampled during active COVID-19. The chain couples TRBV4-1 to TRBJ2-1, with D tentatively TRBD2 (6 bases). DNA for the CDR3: TGCGCCAGCAGCCAAGATGGGGCGGGATCGTCCTACAATGAGCAGTTCTTC. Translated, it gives CASSQDGAGSSYNEQFF.